The 19 T cell receptor beta chains in this list originate from one sample, sequenced in a study of T-cell reconstitution after alpha-beta-depleted transplantation in children. During its preparation, the TCRbeta library received unique molecular identifiers. TCRdb redid the calling of the PCR reads with MiXCR, one entry per CDR3 protein. The table lists about 140,000 distinct CDR3 sequences, 8% to 10% of them singletons. The sample here was PBMCs, mostly from graft donor cells, taken 180 days after TCRalphabeta/CD19-depleted stem cell transplant. These TCRs come from a female patient between 2 and 15 years old who had a stem cell transplant for congenital amegakaryocytic thrombocytopenia, so the T cells may come from the graft donor.

This clonotype was seen ten or more times. V is TRBV28 and J is TRBJ1-3; 8 nucleotides match TRBD1. The CDR3 has 15 residues. Germline CDR1 MDHEN, CDR2 SYDVKM. The J segment lost 3 bases and the V segment lost 6 bases, leaving 7 bases of the junction unmatched. The CDR3 spells CASRYPTGVGNTIYF. Written as DNA, the CDR3 is TGTGCCAGCAGGTACCCGACAGGGGTTGGAAACACCATATATTTT.

This clonotype was seen at least ten times. J is TRBJ2-7 and V is TRBV7-3; TRBD1 matches 7 bases. CDR1 and CDR2 from the germline V gene are SGHTA and FQGTGA. V lost 5 bases and J lost 4; bases outside the gene matches: 5. CDR3 length: 13 residues. CDR3: CASSPTGIYEQYF. The CDR3 DNA reads as TGTGCCAGCAGCCCGACAGGGATTTACGAGCAGTACTTC. Supplemented by reference TRBV7-3 and TRBJ2-7, the full variable domain reads GAGVSQTPSNKVTEKGKYVELRCDPISGHTALYWYRQSLGQGPEFLIYFQGTGAADDSGLPNDRFFAVRPEGSVSTLKIQRTERGDSAVYLCASSPTGIYEQYFGPGTRLTVT.

This clonotype showed up many times. This chain joins TRBV20-1 and TRBJ1-2; the D gene is possibly TRBD1 (5 bases). From germline, CDR1 is DFQATT and CDR2 SNEGSKA (reference sequence). This CDR3 has 13 amino acids. Trimming pared 5 bases from V and 4 bases from J, leaving 14 bases between. In DNA, the CDR3 is TGCAGTGCTGGGGCAGGGCTCGTCTATGGCTACACCTTC. It yields the protein CSAGAGLVYGYTF.

This clonotype appeared many times. This chain joins TRBV7-9 and TRBJ1-1, with D perhaps matching TRBD1 (6 bases). The V and J ends lost 6 bases and 4 bases respectively, with 12 bases between them. CDR3 length: 13 amino acids. Germline V gene data show CDR1 as SEHNR and CDR2 as FQNEAQ (reference sequence). CDR3 residues: CASSRTAPTEAFF. CDR3 in DNA: TGTGCCAGCAGTCGGACAGCGCCCACTGAAGCTTTCTTT. The whole variable domain, filled in from reference TRBV7-9 and TRBJ1-1, reads DTGVSQNPRHKITKRGQNVTFRCDPISEHNRLYWYRQTLGQGPEFLTYFQNEAQLEKSRLLSDRFSAERPKGSFSTLEIQRTEQGDSAMYLCASSRTAPTEAFFGQGTRLTVV.

V is TRBV19 and J is TRBJ2-5; TRBD2 matches at 9 bases. V was pared by 3 bases and J by 5 bases, with 7 bases of the junction left unmatched. Germline CDR1 LNHDA, CDR2 SQIVND (reference sequence). This CDR3 is built from 15 residues. The CDR3 region has the DNA TGTGCCAGTAGTATTGATGCGGGGGGGCTGGAGACCCAGTACTTC. It yields the protein CASSIDAGGLETQYF.

This clonotype has a count of ten or more. The chain joins TRBV5-6 to TRBJ2-7; D might be TRBD2 (5 bases). CDR3 size: 14 residues. V lost 2 bases and J 3 bases, leaving 12 bases between the germline ends. Germline V lookup: CDR1 SGHDT, CDR2 YYEEEE. CDR3 sequence reads: CASSFLAANYEQYF. CDR3 nucleotides: TGTGCCAGCAGCTTCCTAGCAGCGAACTACGAGCAGTACTTC.

This clonotype was observed at least ten times. The chain recombines TRBV5-4 with TRBJ1-3; unclear D gene. This CDR3 comprises 14 residues. Germline V lookup: CDR1 SGHNT, CDR2 YYREEE (reference sequence). V lost 1 base to trimming and J lost 2 bases, with 7 bases between them. The chain's CDR3 is CASSLRSAGNTIYF. The CDR3 region has the DNA TGTGCCAGCAGCTTGCGGTCCGCTGGAAACACCATATATTTT.

This sequence joins TRBV29-1 and TRBJ2-5; D possibly corresponds to TRBD2 (5 bases). The ends were cut back, 1 base at V and 0 bases at J, with 15 bases in the middle. The CDR3 extends over 16 amino acids. CDR1 is SQVTM, CDR2 ANQGSEA, per germline. This CDR3 is CSVEGGRKNYQETQYF. The CDR3 bases are TGCAGCGTTGAAGGAGGGCGGAAAAACTACCAAGAGACCCAGTACTTC.

This clonotype was observed at least ten times. The chain links TRBV12-3 or TRBV12-4 to TRBJ2-2; no definite D call. The CDR3 sequence is 12 residues long. Trimming took off 3 bases at V and 3 bases at J, with 2 bases between the two ends. Written as DNA, the CDR3 is TGTGCCAGCAGTTTTTACACCGGGGAGCTGTTTTTT. This sequence encodes CASSFYTGELFF.

The table lists this clonotype with many counts. V is TRBV13 and J is TRBJ2-1, with 11 bases lining up with TRBD2. Trimming at V came to 3 bases and at J to 4 bases, leaving 2 bases not matched to a gene. The germline V gene has CDR1 PRHDT and CDR2 FYEKMQ (reference sequence). The CDR3 runs to 15 residues. The CDR3 sequence: CASSFGTSGYNEQFF. CDR3 DNA: TGTGCCAGCAGCTTCGGGACTAGCGGATACAATGAGCAGTTCTTC.

This clonotype appeared many times. The rearrangement links TRBV12-3 or TRBV12-4 to TRBJ2-7; D uncertain. V lost 5 bases to trimming and J lost 0 bases, with 11 bases between them. This CDR3 has 14 residues. This CDR3 is CASSPGQRSYEQYF. CDR3 sequence (DNA): TGTGCCAGCAGTCCTGGGCAGCGCTCCTACGAGCAGTACTTC.

This clonotype appeared many times. This sequence joins TRBV20-1 and TRBJ1-1; no definite D call. V was pared by 0 bases and J by 0 bases, with 8 bases between. CDR3 length: 14 amino acids. CDR1 DFQATT and CDR2 SNEGSKA come from the germline V gene (reference sequence). The CDR3 sequence is CSARDWAVNTEAFF. In DNA, the CDR3 is TGCAGTGCTAGAGATTGGGCTGTGAACACTGAAGCTTTCTTT.

The J gene is TRBJ2-2, the V gene TRBV7-9; TRBD2 matches 11 bases. CDR1 is SEHNR and CDR2 is FQNEAQ in the germline V gene (reference sequence). The trim removed 5 bases at V and 6 bases at J, leaving 8 bases unmatched. The length of the CDR3 is 16 residues. CDR3 DNA sequence: TGTGCCAGCAGCCTTAGCGGGAGGGCCCGTGCCGGGGAGCTGTTTTTT. Its translation is CASSLSGRARAGELFF.

A word on this clonotype: It may be a read error: a sequence one base away is much more abundant. This chain uses TRBV5-1 with TRBJ2-1, with 10 bases matching TRBD2. The CDR3 loop spans 14 amino acids. The germline gives CDR1 SGHRS, CDR2 YFSETQ. The CDR3 here is CASGLGLAGAEQFF. Written as DNA, the CDR3 is TGCGCCAGCGGCTTGGGGCTAGCGGGGGCTGAGCAGTTCTTC.

This clonotype was seen many times. The chain combines TRBV28 with TRBJ2-4, with D tentatively TRBD1 (6 bases). This CDR3 spans 17 amino acids. Trimming left V 5 bases short and J 0 bases short, with 17 bases between. Germline loops: CDR1 MDHEN, CDR2 SYDVKM. CDR3 loop: CASSPTRDKIAKNIQYF. DNA of the CDR3: TGTGCCAGCAGTCCGACCCGGGACAAAATAGCCAAAAACATTCAGTACTTC.

This clonotype was counted ten times or more. This chain connects TRBV4-1 to TRBJ2-5, with TRBD1 identical over 7 bases. This CDR3 is 13 amino acids long. Trimming at V came to 4 bases and at J to 5 bases, leaving 4 bases not matched to a gene. Germline CDR1 is MGHRA and CDR2 is YSYEKL. The DNA for the CDR3 is TGCGCCAGCAGCCCGACAGGGCTGGAGACCCAGTACTTC. Translating gives CASSPTGLETQYF.

Ten or more counts support this clonotype. The chain links TRBV18 to TRBJ2-7, with TRBD1 matching over 7 bases. V lost 6 bases and J lost 3; bases outside the gene matches: 11. Per germline, CDR1 KGHSH and CDR2 LQKENI. The CDR3 has 15 residues. The CDR3 coding sequence is TGTGCCAGCTCGCGAGGGACAGATCAGCTCTACGAGCAGTACTTC. Translated, it gives CASSRGTDQLYEQYF. The variable domain in full, with the rest retrieved from reference TRBV18 and TRBJ2-7, is NAGVMQNPRHLVRRRGQEARLRCSPMKGHSHVYWYRQLPEEGLKFMVYLQKENIIDESGMPKERFSAEFPKEGPSILRIQQVVRGDSAAYFCASSRGTDQLYEQYFGPGTRLTVT.

In its sample, this clonotype was seen many times. The chain recombines TRBV20-1 with TRBJ2-7; TRBD1 matches 8 bases. The CDR3 is 15 amino acids. Germline CDR1 is DFQATT and CDR2 is SNEGSKA (reference sequence). The trim removed 1 base at V and 6 bases at J, leaving 11 bases unmatched. The CDR3 bases are TGCAGTGCTAGAGGGACAGGGAACGGCTTAGGCGAGCAGTACTTC. Its translation is CSARGTGNGLGEQYF.

This clonotype came up many times. The chain has TRBV10-3 and TRBJ2-3, with TRBD2 identical over 7 bases. The CDR3 sequence is 11 residues long. Germline CDR1 and CDR2: ENHRY and SYGVKD. The V segment lost 6 bases and the J segment 9 bases; nucleotides outside the gene matches: 3. The CDR3 protein is CAIRTSLTQYF. The CDR3 DNA sequence: TGTGCCATCAGGACTAGCCTCACGCAGTATTTT.